A selection of T cell receptor beta chains follows, all from one sample in a study of blood T cell repertoires in COVID-19. TCRdb keeps only in-frame clones here, not all; method: immunoSEQ multiplex PCR. The table has 250,000 to 350,000 clones, almost 90% seen once. Sequenced sample: PBMCs or T cells enriched from blood (not recorded which). The source of these receptors is a woman aged 18-29 years with acute COVID-19. CDR3s include the opening cysteine and the closing phenylalanine or tryptophan. The order of the fields is CDR3 protein, CDR3 DNA, D gene, J gene, V gene, clone size. A D gene is named only where the DNA matches it firmly. Clone size, where shown, is once, few, many, or a class for clones that have expanded.

CDR3 protein: CASRSGTSRNNEQFF; CDR3 DNA: TGTGCCAGCAGGTCCGGGACTAGCAGGAACAATGAGCAGTTCTTC; D gene: TRBD2; J gene: TRBJ2-1; V gene: TRBV6-6; clone size: .
CDR3 protein: CAWSFTRVGGITGELFF; CDR3 DNA: TGTGCCTGGAGTTTCACGCGGGTCGGAGGGATTACCGGGGAGCTGTTTTTT; D gene: .; J gene: TRBJ2-2; V gene: TRBV30; clone size: .
CDR3 protein: CSVFQGTSGAYNEQFF; CDR3 DNA: TGCAGCGTTTTTCAGGGTACTAGCGGGGCCTACAATGAGCAGTTCTTC; D gene: TRBD2; J gene: TRBJ2-1; V gene: TRBV29-1; clone size: once
CDR3 protein: CASSILGQHYGYTF; CDR3 DNA: TGTGCCAGTAGTATACTCGGACAGCACTATGGCTACACCTTC; D gene: .; J gene: TRBJ1-2; V gene: TRBV19; clone size: .
CDR3 protein: CASSSSDTQYF; CDR3 DNA: TGTGCCAGCAGCTCCTCAGATACGCAGTATTTT; D gene: .; J gene: TRBJ2-3; V gene: TRBV7-3; clone size: .
CDR3 protein: CASTDSPNYGYTF; CDR3 DNA: TGTGCCAGCACCGACAGCCCTAACTATGGCTACACCTTC; D gene: .; J gene: TRBJ1-2; V gene: TRBV12-3/TRBV12-4; clone size: .
CDR3 protein: CASSRQGNYGYTF; CDR3 DNA: TGTGCCAGCAGCCGACAGGGTAACTATGGCTACACCTTC; D gene: TRBD1; J gene: TRBJ1-2; V gene: TRBV7-9; clone size: .
CDR3 protein: CASSVGGHGVAETQYF; CDR3 DNA: TGTGCCAGCAGCGTAGGGGGACATGGAGTGGCAGAGACCCAGTACTTC; D gene: .; J gene: TRBJ2-5; V gene: TRBV9; clone size: .
CDR3 protein: CASSPTGNEQFF; CDR3 DNA: TGTGCCAGCAGCCCGACAGGCAATGAGCAGTTCTTC; D gene: .; J gene: TRBJ2-1; V gene: TRBV6-1; clone size: .
CDR3 protein: CASSGQDYEQYF; CDR3 DNA: TGTGCCAGCAGTGGGCAGGATTACGAGCAGTACTTC; D gene: .; J gene: TRBJ2-7; V gene: TRBV25-1; clone size: .